This T cell receptor beta chain was retrieved from a study of blood T cell repertoires in COVID-19. Germline loops: CDR1 SNHLY, CDR2 FYNNEI. Trimming removed 6 bases from V and 5 bases from J; junction bases left unmatched: 10. This CDR3 has 16 residues. The table came from immunoSEQ multiplex PCR; TCRdb's copy has only in-frame clones and leaves some out. In the table there are 200,000 to 250,000 clones, approximately 89% of which are singletons. This rearrangement joins TRBV2 to TRBJ2-7; 13 nucleotides match TRBD2. The sequencing sample was made of PBMCs or T cells enriched from blood (not recorded which). The sequence was collected from a woman between 25 and 40 years old who had been exposed to COVID-19. The CDR3 coding sequence is TGTGCCAGCAGAGGACTAGCGGGAGTTCGTACCCACGAGCAGTACTTC. Translating it yields CASRGLAGVRTHEQYF.